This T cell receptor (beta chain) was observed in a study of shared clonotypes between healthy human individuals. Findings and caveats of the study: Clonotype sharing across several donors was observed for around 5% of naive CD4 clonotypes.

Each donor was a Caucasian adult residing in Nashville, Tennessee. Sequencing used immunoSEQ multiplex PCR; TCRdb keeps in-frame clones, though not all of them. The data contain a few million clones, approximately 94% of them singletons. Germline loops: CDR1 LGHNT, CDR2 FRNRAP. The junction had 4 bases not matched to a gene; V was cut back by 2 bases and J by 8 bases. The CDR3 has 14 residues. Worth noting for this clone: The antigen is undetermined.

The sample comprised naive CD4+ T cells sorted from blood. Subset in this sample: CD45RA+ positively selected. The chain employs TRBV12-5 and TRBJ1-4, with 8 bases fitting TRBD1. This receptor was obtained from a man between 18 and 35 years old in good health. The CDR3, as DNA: TGTGCTAGTGGTTTGTCGACAGGGGAAGAAAAACTGTTTTTT. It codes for CASGLSTGEEKLFF.